This note documents a single T cell receptor (beta chain) sequence. No antigen is known for it. The data were taken from a study of PD-1 blockade in classical Hodgkin lymphoma. Time point given: newly diagnosed, previously untreated cHL patient sample. PBMCs were thawed, and CD8+ T cells were then isolated from them by magnetic negative selection. Investigators turned to newly diagnosed, untreated classical Hodgkin lymphoma PBMCs for comparison. Libraries were prepared by immunoSEQ multiplex PCR; TCRdb keeps only in-frame clonotypes and omits some of them. The sample has around 2,000 clones, over 70% seen once. V lost 4 bases and J 4 bases, leaving 13 bases between the germline ends. The CDR3 spans 14 residues. CDR1 is MGHDK and CDR2 is SYGVNS in the germline V gene. Study-level results: Repertoire differences lack defined causes, possibly disease activity or prior therapy. As was reported, newly diagnosed patients showed lower baseline TCR diversity than healthy donors did.

The V gene is TRBV25-1, the J gene TRBJ2-5, with D tentatively TRBD2 (6 bases). Sequenced input: CD8+ T cells from blood. The TCR originated in a human donor with classical Hodgkin lymphoma. The CDR3 protein is CASSGDGEVETQYF. CDR3 sequence (DNA): TGTGCCAGCAGTGGGGACGGGGAGGTAGAGACCCAGTACTTC. Using reference TRBV25-1 and TRBJ2-5 for the parts outside the CDR3, the full variable domain is EADIYQTPRYLVIGTGKKITLECSQTMGHDKMYWYQQDPGMELHLIHYSYGVNSTEKGDLSSESTVSRIRTEHFPLTLESARPSHTSQYLCASSGDGEVETQYFGPGTRLLVL.